The present T cell receptor (beta chain) was sequenced within a study of cytomegalovirus exposure and HLA in healthy donors. PCR used 60 Vbeta primers and 13 Jbeta primers. Libraries were prepared by immunoSEQ multiplex PCR; TCRdb keeps only in-frame clonotypes and omits some of them. Here the sample spans some 100,000 clones, around three quarters being singletons. Whole-study findings and limits: The study put 150 or so TCR beta chains on its list as cytomegalovirus-associated. DRB1 showed the most TCR associations and HLA-C the fewest in a later analysis, as rates varied by HLA locus. According to a later analysis, most TCR beta chains associated with CMV appeared HLA-restricted.

Regarding this clone: Its antigen is not identified.

The CDR3 runs 14 residues. Trimming took 4 bases from V and 6 from J; bases not matched to a gene: 7. Per the germline V gene, CDR1 is GTSNPN and CDR2 is SVGIG (reference sequence). Source material: PBMCs. The chain links TRBV30 to TRBJ1-5, with 9 bases aligning to TRBD1. The origin of this receptor is a woman in her forties or fifties in good health and CMV-seropositive. CDR3 amino acids: CAWTPDRGSQPQHF. CDR3 in DNA: TGTGCCTGGACTCCGGACAGGGGAAGTCAGCCCCAGCATTTT.